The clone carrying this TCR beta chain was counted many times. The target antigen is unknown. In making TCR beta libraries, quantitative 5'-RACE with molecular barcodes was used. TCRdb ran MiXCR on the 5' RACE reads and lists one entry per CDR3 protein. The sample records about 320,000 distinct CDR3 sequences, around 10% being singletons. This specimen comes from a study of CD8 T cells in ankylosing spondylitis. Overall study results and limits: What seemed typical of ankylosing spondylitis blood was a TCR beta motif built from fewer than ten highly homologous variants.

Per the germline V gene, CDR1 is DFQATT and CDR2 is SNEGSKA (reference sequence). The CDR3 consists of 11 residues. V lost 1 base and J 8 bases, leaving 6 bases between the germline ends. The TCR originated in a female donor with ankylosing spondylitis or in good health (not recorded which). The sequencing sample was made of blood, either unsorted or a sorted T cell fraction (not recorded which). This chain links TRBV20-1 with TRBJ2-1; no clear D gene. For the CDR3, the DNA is TGCAGTGCTAGAGTTACCCATGAGCAGTTCTTC. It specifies CSARVTHEQFF.